This T cell receptor (beta chain) was identified during a study of shared clonotypes between healthy human individuals. Study at large: The donor pool was made up of a couple of women and a few men aged 18 to 49.

The data were produced by immunoSEQ multiplex PCR, yet TCRdb's version contains in-frame clones alone and is incomplete. The sample yields around 600,000 clones, approximately 95% seen once. CD45RO-negative CD8 cells positively selected for CCR7 made up the naive population, which excluded terminally differentiated effector memory CD45RA+ cells. All the donors were Caucasian adults who lived in Nashville, Tennessee. Study results and caveats: A limitation of the genetic and exposure-history diversity represented arose from few donors. Among donors, the sharing of clonotypes was expected to be influenced by sequencing depth.

Remarks on this clone: Its matching antigen is unknown.

This sequence was found in a woman younger than 45 in good health. The sample was naive CD8+ T cells sorted from blood.

The CDR3 sequence is CASSETTADYGYTF. CDR3 nucleotide sequence: TGCGCCAGCAGTGAGACCACAGCCGACTATGGCTACACCTTC. This rearrangement joins TRBV10-2 to TRBJ1-2; D ambiguous. The CDR3 runs 14 residues. CDR1 is WSHSY, CDR2 SAAADI, per germline. V was pared by 2 bases and J by 3 bases, with 10 bases between.